The 29 T cell receptor beta chains below were found in one sample sequenced in a study of cytomegalovirus exposure and HLA in healthy donors. Vbeta (60) and Jbeta (13) primers were used in the PCR. Repertoires were generated with immunoSEQ multiplex PCR, while TCRdb's copy carries only in-frame clones and drops some. The data contain about 110,000 clones, over 70% of them singletons. Sequenced: PBMCs. Source of these receptors: a boy aged 5-17 years in good health and CMV-seronegative.

As regards this clone: This sample includes further DNA sequences coding for the same CDR3. The chain has TRBV7-2 and TRBJ1-6, with a possible D match to TRBD1 (6 bases). The germline V gene encodes CDR1 SGHTA and CDR2 FQGNSA. V gave up 3 bases and J gave up 8 bases, with 20 bases separating them. The CDR3 totals 17 residues. The CDR3 DNA reads as TGTGCCAGCAGCTTGTTTGGGCCGCACAAGGGGGATTCACCCCTCCACTTT. It encodes CASSLFGPHKGDSPLHF.

This clone was seen a few times. The chain combines TRBV4-2 with TRBJ1-4; the match to TRBD1 covers 9 bases. Germline-derived CDR1 and CDR2 are LGHNA and YNFKEQ. The CDR3 is 15 amino acids. V lost 1 base, J lost 5 bases, and 2 bases stayed unmatched. CDR3 region: CASSQGTGDNEKLFF. The CDR3 DNA follows: TGTGCCAGCAGCCAAGGGACAGGGGACAATGAAAAACTGTTTTTT.

The chain is built from TRBV30 and TRBJ1-5, with 8 bases lining up with TRBD1. The germline CDR1 and CDR2 sequences are GTSNPN and SVGIG (reference sequence). With 2 bases clipped from V and 9 bases from J, the junction kept 9 bases outside the gene matches. CDR3 length equals 14 residues. CDR3 sequence (DNA): TGTGCCTGGAGTTCCGGGACAGGACGCGGGCCCCAGCATTTT. It yields the protein CAWSSGTGRGPQHF.

This clone was recorded a few times. The V gene is TRBV27, the J gene TRBJ2-1; 7 nucleotides line up with TRBD2. Per germline, CDR1 MNHEY and CDR2 SMNVEV (reference sequence). V shed 2 bases and J 7 bases; nucleotides not matched to a gene: 5. The length of the CDR3 is 14 residues. The CDR3 nucleotides are TGTGCCAGCAGTTTAAGCGGGATTGGTAATGAGCAGTTCTTC. Amino acid sequence: CASSLSGIGNEQFF.

This clone was counted once. This sequence joins TRBV5-6 and TRBJ2-7; 14 nucleotides agree with TRBD2. Germline V gene lookup returns CDR1 SGHDT and CDR2 YYEEEE. V shed 3 bases, J shed 3 bases, and the junction held 11 bases outside the gene matches. The CDR3 totals 18 residues. The DNA for the CDR3 is TGTGCCAGCAGCTCTAGACTAGCGGGGGGGCCAAACAACTACGAGCAGTACTTC. Its translation: CASSSRLAGGPNNYEQYF.

The V gene is TRBV4-3, the J gene TRBJ2-7; D perhaps matches TRBD1 (7 bases). Trimming cost V 1 base and J 0 bases, with 10 bases left between them. This CDR3 contains 15 residues. CDR1 and CDR2 (germline): LGHNA, YSLEER. CDR3 in DNA: TGCGCCAGCAGCCAAGTGCAGGGGGGCTCCTACGAGCAGTACTTC. It translates to CASSQVQGGSYEQYF.

This chain connects TRBV6-5 to TRBJ2-2, with D possibly being TRBD2 (6 bases). Germline V CDR1 and CDR2: MNHEY, SVGAGI. CDR3 length: 13 residues. Trimming stripped 5 bases from V and 13 bases from J, with 17 bases between. The CDR3 DNA reads as TGTGCCAGCAGTACACTAGCAAGTCTGCGGCTGTTTTTT. Translated, it gives CASSTLASLRLFF.

This chain uses TRBV5-1 with TRBJ2-7; TRBD2 is a possible D gene (5 bases). The germline V and J ends were trimmed by 7 bases and 0 bases, with 14 bases remaining between them. The germline gives CDR1 SGHRS, CDR2 YFSETQ. This CDR3 is built from 14 residues. CDR3 sequence (DNA): TGCGCCAGCTCGAGGGTGGGGAGCTCCTACGAGCAGTACTTC. Translating gives CASSRVGSSYEQYF.

This chain connects TRBV5-1 to TRBJ1-2, with no clear D. Per germline, CDR1 SGHRS and CDR2 YFSETQ. The CDR3 has 13 amino acids. V was shortened by 4 bases and J by 2 bases, with 9 bases between the two germline ends. CDR3 in DNA: TGCGCCAGCAGCGTCGGGAGCAACTATGGCTACACCTTC. It encodes CASSVGSNYGYTF.

This chain connects TRBV18 to TRBJ2-7; a weak D match, TRBD2 (6 bases). Germline CDR1 is KGHSH and CDR2 is LQKENI. The CDR3 totals 16 residues. V was shortened by 3 bases and J by 2 bases, with 17 bases between the two germline ends. The CDR3 loop reads CASSPVLRERPYEQYF. CDR3 DNA: TGTGCCAGCTCACCGGTCCTTCGGGAGCGCCCCTACGAGCAGTACTTC. Full variable domain (missing parts from reference TRBV18 and TRBJ2-7): NAGVMQNPRHLVRRRGQEARLRCSPMKGHSHVYWYRQLPEEGLKFMVYLQKENIIDESGMPKERFSAEFPKEGPSILRIQQVVRGDSAAYFCASSPVLRERPYEQYFGPGTRLTVT.

The CDR3 region is CASSLAGTGSTEAFF. The CDR3 DNA follows: TGTGCCAGCAGTTTAGCAGGAACAGGATCCACTGAAGCTTTCTTT. The chain uses TRBV28 and TRBJ1-1; tentative D call: TRBD1 (5 bases). CDR3 size: 15 residues. Germline V lookup: CDR1 MDHEN, CDR2 SYDVKM. Deletions cut 2 bases from V and 4 bases from J, with 14 bases between.

The chain has TRBV10-3 and TRBJ2-5; 10 nucleotides match TRBD2. Losses at the gene ends were 3 bases for V and 2 bases for J; bases not matched to a gene: 6. The CDR3 extends over 16 amino acids. Germline V gene data show CDR1 as ENHRY and CDR2 as SYGVKD. In nucleotides, the CDR3 is TGTGCCATCAGTGAACCGGGACTAGCGTCTCAAGAGACCCAGTACTTC. Amino acid sequence: CAISEPGLASQETQYF.

V gene TRBV27 combines with J gene TRBJ2-7; 10 positions match TRBD2. With 4 bases clipped from V and 3 bases from J, the junction kept 0 bases outside the gene matches. Germline CDR1 MNHEY, CDR2 SMNVEV (reference sequence). This CDR3 spans 13 amino acids. This chain's CDR3 is CASSSSGSYEQYF. Here the CDR3 DNA reads TGTGCCAGCAGTTCTAGCGGGAGCTACGAGCAGTACTTC.

This clone was observed a single time. This CDR3 is CASSEPPGGAYQPQHF. CDR3 nucleotide sequence: TGTGCCAGCAGTGAACCCCCAGGGGGCGCATATCAGCCCCAGCATTTT. The V and J genes are TRBV2 and TRBJ1-5, with TRBD1 matching 8 bases. V shed 2 bases and J 5 bases; nucleotides not matched to a gene: 8. This CDR3 has 16 amino acids. Per the germline V gene, CDR1 is SNHLY and CDR2 is FYNNEI.

Only one count was recorded for this clone. The V call is TRBV4-2, the J call TRBJ2-7; 8 bases fit TRBD2. The CDR3 spans 16 residues. The junction had 13 bases not matched to a gene; V was cut back by 4 bases and J by 5 bases. Germline CDR1 reads LGHNA; CDR2 reads YNFKEQ. The CDR3 loop is CASSPHLAGGSDEQYF. The CDR3 nucleotides read TGTGCCAGCAGCCCTCACTTGGCGGGAGGAAGTGACGAGCAGTACTTC.

The rearrangement joins TRBV9 to TRBJ2-5; no firm D call. The CDR3 runs to 13 residues. V was shortened by 2 bases and J by 1 base, with 6 bases between the two germline ends. Germline CDR1 SGDLS, CDR2 YYNGEE. CDR3 bases: TGTGCCAGCAGCGTTCACAGCCAAGAGACCCAGTACTTC. Residues: CASSVHSQETQYF.

The chain joins TRBV28 to TRBJ2-1; TRBD2 matches at 11 bases. V shed 4 bases and J 4 bases; nucleotides not matched to a gene: 6. The CDR3 contains 16 residues. Germline assignment: CDR1 MDHEN and CDR2 SYDVKM. CDR3 in amino acids: CASSSPGLAAYNEQFF. The CDR3 nucleotides are TGTGCCAGCAGTTCACCGGGACTAGCGGCATACAATGAGCAGTTCTTC. The variable domain in full, completed from reference TRBV28 and TRBJ2-1, reads DVKVTQSSRYLVKRTGEKVFLECVQDMDHENMFWYRQDPGLGLRLIYFSYDVKMKEKGDIPEGYSVSREKKERFSLILESASTNQTSMYLCASSSPGLAAYNEQFFGPGTRLTVL.

The rearrangement uses TRBV27 and TRBJ2-7; D uncertain. Trimming shortened V by 1 base and J by 2 bases, and 12 bases separated the two germline ends. The CDR3 runs to 15 residues. Germline CDR1 and CDR2: MNHEY and SMNVEV (reference sequence). The chain's CDR3 is CASSLLNGGAYEQYF. The CDR3 coding sequence is TGTGCCAGCAGTTTATTGAACGGCGGAGCCTACGAGCAGTACTTC.

This chain links TRBV4-1 with TRBJ1-1; D remains unclear. The length of the CDR3 is 11 residues. Per germline, CDR1 MGHRA and CDR2 YSYEKL. The V gene lost 6 bases and the J gene lost 4 bases, with 6 bases spanning the gap. For the CDR3, the DNA is TGCGCCAGCAGAATGGCCACTGAAGCTTTCTTT. This translates into CASRMATEAFF.

This sequence joins TRBV9 and TRBJ2-7; TRBD2 matches at 9 bases. Trimming cost V 1 base and J 4 bases; bases outside gene matches: 6. CDR1 is SGDLS and CDR2 is YYNGEE in the germline V gene. CDR3 length equals 15 residues. This CDR3 is CASSVLAGLKYEQYF. The CDR3 coding sequence is TGTGCCAGCAGCGTACTAGCGGGACTTAAGTACGAGCAGTACTTC.

This clone was observed a handful of times. This chain links TRBV4-3 with TRBJ1-4, with D possibly TRBD1 on 5 matching bases. Germline CDR1 and CDR2: LGHNA and YSLEER. V lost 0 bases and J 8 bases, leaving 19 bases between the germline ends. The CDR3 is 17 amino acids. CDR3 sequence (DNA): TGCGCCAGCAGCCAAGACGGGCCCTGGGCAGGGAAGGAAAAACTGTTTTTT. It yields the protein CASSQDGPWAGKEKLFF.

This clone came up a few times. The V call is TRBV7-8, the J call TRBJ2-7; 7 bases are shared with TRBD2. Germline CDR1 reads SGHVS; CDR2 reads FQNEAQ. The CDR3 totals 16 residues. Losses at the gene ends were 5 bases for V and 0 bases for J; bases not matched to a gene: 10. The CDR3 nucleotides are TGTGCCAGCAGCCTTGCTAGCGGCCGCCCCTCCTACGAGCAGTACTTC. It is translated as CASSLASGRPSYEQYF.

This rearrangement joins TRBV5-5 to TRBJ1-5; possibly TRBD1 for D (6 bases). With 1 base removed from V and 6 bases from J, the gap between germline ends came to 11 bases. CDR1 is SGHKS, CDR2 YYEKEE, per germline (reference sequence). The CDR3 loop spans 14 amino acids. The CDR3 DNA reads TGTGCCAGCAGCTTGAGGGGGTCTGGTCAGCCCCAGCATTTT. Amino acids: CASSLRGSGQPQHF.

This chain joins TRBV28 and TRBJ2-3, with TRBD2 identical over 12 bases. Per germline, CDR1 MDHEN and CDR2 SYDVKM. CDR3 size: 15 residues. The V and J ends lost 3 bases and 10 bases, in that order; junction bases with no gene match: 8. CDR3 in DNA: TGTGCCAGCAGTTTCGCGACTAGCGGGAGTAGTGCGCAGTATTTT. It is translated as CASSFATSGSSAQYF.

This chain links TRBV6-1 with TRBJ2-4; no definite D call. Germline V CDR1 and CDR2: MNHNS, SASEGT. Deletions cut 8 bases from V and 7 bases from J, with 9 bases between. The CDR3 totals 11 residues. The CDR3 DNA reads as TGTGCCAGCTCTCCCAGTAACATTCAGTACTTC. This sequence encodes CASSPSNIQYF.

The genes are TRBV9 and TRBJ2-7, with 10 bases lining up with TRBD2. Germline CDR1 reads SGDLS; CDR2 reads YYNGEE. The CDR3 runs to 16 residues. V was pared by 2 bases and J by 6 bases, with 11 bases of the junction left unmatched. The CDR3 DNA reads TGTGCCAGCAGCGTTCAGGGGCTAGCGGGAGTAGGCGAGCAGTACTTC. Translating gives CASSVQGLAGVGEQYF.

This clone was detected once. The CDR3 loop reads CASRRSAGKETQYF. CDR3 nucleotide sequence: TGTGCCAGCAGGCGATCAGCGGGCAAAGAGACCCAGTACTTC. The V call is TRBV6-5, the J call TRBJ2-5; D perhaps matches TRBD2 (6 bases). The CDR3 has 14 amino acids. With 6 bases removed from V and 3 bases from J, the gap between germline ends came to 14 bases. Germline V gene lookup returns CDR1 MNHEY and CDR2 SVGAGI.

The chain carries TRBV11-2 and TRBJ2-3, with TRBD1 identical over 10 bases. Trimming at V came to 5 bases and at J to 2 bases, leaving 4 bases not matched to a gene. The CDR3 contains 15 residues. Germline V gene data show CDR1 as SGHAT and CDR2 as FQNNGV. The CDR3 sequence is CASSAGQGTTDTQYF. CDR3 nucleotides: TGTGCCAGCAGCGCGGGACAGGGGACCACAGATACGCAGTATTTT.

This chain joins TRBV6-5 and TRBJ2-7; D may be TRBD2 (5 bases). The V end lost 6 bases, the J end lost 2 bases, and 17 bases lay between the germline ends. The CDR3 is 15 residues long. Germline V gives CDR1 MNHEY, CDR2 SVGAGI. This CDR3 is CASSSPDSRTYEQYF. The CDR3 region has the DNA TGTGCCAGCAGCTCCCCGGACTCTAGGACCTACGAGCAGTACTTC.